Below, one T cell receptor (beta chain) is given with its context. Its target is unknown. This CDR3 contains 17 residues. Trimming pared 3 bases from V and 0 bases from J, leaving 18 bases between. Germline CDR1 reads SGHTA; CDR2 reads FQGTGA. The data belong to a study of cytomegalovirus exposure and HLA in healthy donors. Notes on the study in general: Most sequenced TCRs were rare (though some public TCRs occurred in many donors).

Profiling relied on immunoSEQ multiplex PCR, and the TCRdb table lists in-frame clones only, not all of them. The sample contains just over 20,000 clones, approximately 96% of which appear only once. The TCR was taken from a man aged 25-40 years in good health and CMV-seropositive. V usage is TRBV7-3 and J usage is TRBJ2-7; D might be TRBD2 (6 bases). The sequenced material came from PBMCs. DNA for the CDR3: TGTGCCAGCAGCTTGGGGTCTGGCGGGATGAGCTCCTACGAGCAGTACTTC. The encoded protein is CASSLGSGGMSSYEQYF.